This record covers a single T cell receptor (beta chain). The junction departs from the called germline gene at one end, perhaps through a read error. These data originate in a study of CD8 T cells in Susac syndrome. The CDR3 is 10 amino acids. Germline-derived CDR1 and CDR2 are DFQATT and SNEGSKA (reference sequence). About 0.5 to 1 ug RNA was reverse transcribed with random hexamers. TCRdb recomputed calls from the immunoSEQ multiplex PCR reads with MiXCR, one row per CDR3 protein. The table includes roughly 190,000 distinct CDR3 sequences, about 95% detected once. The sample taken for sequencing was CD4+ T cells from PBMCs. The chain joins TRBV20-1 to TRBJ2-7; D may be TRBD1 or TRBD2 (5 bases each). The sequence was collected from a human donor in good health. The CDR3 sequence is CSAARDEKYF. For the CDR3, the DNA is TGCAGTGCCGCCAGGGACGAGAAGTACTTC.